This T cell receptor (beta chain) was sequenced in a study of T cell responses to AZD1222 COVID-19 vaccine. Study results and caveats: Repertoires were obtained only post-peak T cell response. Reportedly, nearly half the spike-specific TCRs target unmutated variant regions. Two AZD1222 administrations were followed by greater Spike-specific TCR breadth and depth.

Using immunoSEQ multiplex PCR, the repertoire was profiled, and TCRdb retains in-frame clones only, with some absent. The sample records approximately 130,000 clones, around 90% being singletons. Trimming left V 6 bases short and J 4 bases short, with 10 bases between. Germline V gives CDR1 MDHEN, CDR2 SYDVKM. The CDR3 extends over 12 amino acids. A word on this clone: The antigen remains unidentified.

The receptor comes from an adult who received the AZD1222 COVID-19 vaccine. The sequences come from peripheral blood, collected 28 days after the second AZD1222 dose. The chain has TRBV28 and TRBJ2-7; D perhaps matches TRBD1 (6 bases). In nucleotides, the CDR3 is TGTGCCAGCAGAAACAGGGCGTACGAGCAGTACTTC. It translates to CASRNRAYEQYF.